One sample yielded the 31 T cell receptor beta chains listed below, sequenced in a study of early T cells in non-severe SARS-CoV-2 infection. TCRdb reprocessed the 5' RACE reads via MiXCR and lists one record per CDR3 protein. The sample consists of 30,000 or so distinct CDR3 sequences, roughly 5% of them appearing once. The specimen was whole blood. All receptors come from an adult who was a healthcare worker with PCR-confirmed SARS-CoV-2 infection or an uninfected control (not recorded which).

This clonotype was picked up many times. The rearrangement uses TRBV7-9 and TRBJ2-3; D is ambiguous. Germline V CDR1 and CDR2: SEHNR, FQNEAQ (reference sequence). The length of the CDR3 is 14 residues. Trimming removed 5 bases at V and 0 bases at J, with 9 bases between. Written as DNA, the CDR3 is TGTGCCAGCAGCCGGCAAGCTAGCACAGATACGCAGTATTTT. This encodes CASSRQASTDTQYF. Looking up the rest from reference TRBV7-9 and TRBJ2-3 gives the full variable domain: DTGVSQNPRHKITKRGQNVTFRCDPISEHNRLYWYRQTLGQGPEFLTYFQNEAQLEKSRLLSDRFSAERPKGSFSTLEIQRTEQGDSAMYLCASSRQASTDTQYFGPGTRLTVL.

The sample holds many counts of this clonotype. The V gene is TRBV4-1, the J gene TRBJ2-1; 8 positions match TRBD1. The V segment lost 0 bases and the J segment 4 bases; nucleotides outside the gene matches: 5. The CDR3 has 16 residues. Germline V gene sequence: CDR1 MGHRA, CDR2 YSYEKL. DNA for the CDR3: TGCGCCAGCAGCCAAGATCTCAGGGGGCTTTACAATGAGCAGTTCTTC. Encoded protein: CASSQDLRGLYNEQFF.

The CDR3 coding sequence is TGTGCCAGCAGCTTTGGACTAGCGGGGGGCCTCCAAGAGACCCAGTACTTC. Translating it yields CASSFGLAGGLQETQYF. The V call is TRBV9, the J call TRBJ2-5; 14 bases are a match to TRBD2. The CDR3 is made up of 17 amino acids. Germline-derived CDR1 and CDR2 are SGDLS and YYNGEE. V dropped 4 bases and J dropped 1; count of bases not matched to a gene: 6.

The table lists this clonotype with a few counts. DNA of the CDR3: TGCGCCAGCAGCCAAGCGGGCAGCTCCTACGAGCAGTACTTC. It specifies CASSQAGSSYEQYF. This chain joins TRBV5-1 and TRBJ2-7; maybe TRBD2 (6 bases). The V gene's germline CDR1 is SGHRS and CDR2 YFSETQ. This CDR3 spans 14 amino acids. V lost 4 bases and J lost 0, with 11 bases in between. Full variable domain (remainder filled in from reference TRBV5-1 and TRBJ2-7): KAGVTQTPRYLIKTRGQQVTLSCSPISGHRSVSWYQQTPGQGLQFLFEYFSETQRNKGNFPGRFSGRQFSNSRSEMNVSTLELGDSALYLCASSQAGSSYEQYFGPGTRLTVT.

The chain links TRBV20-1 to TRBJ2-2; 7 bases fit TRBD1. This CDR3 spans 13 amino acids. The V segment lost 3 bases and the J segment 5 bases; nucleotides outside the gene matches: 3. Germline lookup yields CDR1 DFQATT and CDR2 SNEGSKA (reference sequence). CDR3 nucleotides: TGCAGTGCTAGTTACAGGGGAACCGGGGAGCTGTTTTTT. Protein product: CSASYRGTGELFF.

This clonotype was counted at least ten times. The chain joins TRBV20-1 to TRBJ1-2; no clear D gene. Germline loops: CDR1 DFQATT, CDR2 SNEGSKA (reference sequence). Trimming cost V 0 bases and J 0 bases, with 11 bases left between them. There are 15 residues in the CDR3. CDR3 in DNA: TGCAGTGCTAGAGATCTCGGCAGATCTAACTATGGCTACACCTTC. This gives the protein CSARDLGRSNYGYTF.

The table lists this clonotype with many counts. The CDR3 protein is CAWSPMRGETQYF. CDR3 bases: TGTGCCTGGAGTCCAATGCGGGGTGAGACCCAGTACTTC. The chain carries TRBV30 and TRBJ2-5; possible D gene TRBD2, 6 bases. Germline V CDR1 and CDR2: GTSNPN, SVGIG (reference sequence). CDR3 length: 13 residues. Deletions cut 2 bases from V and 5 bases from J, with 12 bases between. The full variable domain, rest sourced from reference TRBV30 and TRBJ2-5, is SQTIHQWPATLVQPVGSPLSLECTVEGTSNPNLYWYRQAAGRGLQLLFYSVGIGQISSEVPQNLSASRPQDRQFILSSKKLLLSDSGFYLCAWSPMRGETQYFGPGTRLLVL.

The table lists this clonotype with many counts. V and J are TRBV5-1 and TRBJ2-5; 7 nucleotides line up with TRBD1. The CDR3 has 14 amino acids. Per the germline V gene, CDR1 is SGHRS and CDR2 is YFSETQ. Trimming cost V 4 bases and J 3 bases; bases outside gene matches: 6. The CDR3 sequence is CASSIPTGEETQYF. CDR3 sequence (DNA): TGCGCCAGCAGCATACCCACAGGGGAAGAGACCCAGTACTTC.

This clonotype was picked up many times. The chain carries TRBV29-1 and TRBJ1-2; D may be TRBD1 (6 bases). This CDR3 is built from 12 residues. CDR1 SQVTM and CDR2 ANQGSEA come from the germline V gene. The V and J ends lost 6 bases and 8 bases respectively, with 16 bases between them. This chain's CDR3 is CSVQEGGQGYTF. CDR3 DNA sequence: TGCAGCGTCCAGGAGGGGGGCCAAGGCTACACCTTC.

This clonotype showed up many times. This chain uses TRBV5-1 with TRBJ2-5; D gene ambiguous. The CDR3 is 14 residues long. Trimming removed 0 bases from V and 3 bases from J, with 9 bases in between. Looked up from germline, CDR1 is SGHRS and CDR2 is YFSETQ. The CDR3 bases are TGCGCCAGCAGCTTGGACGGAAGGAAAGAGACCCAGTACTTC. It encodes CASSLDGRKETQYF. Drawing the rest from reference TRBV5-1 and TRBJ2-5, the complete variable domain is KAGVTQTPRYLIKTRGQQVTLSCSPISGHRSVSWYQQTPGQGLQFLFEYFSETQRNKGNFPGRFSGRQFSNSRSEMNVSTLELGDSALYLCASSLDGRKETQYFGPGTRLLVL.

The chain couples TRBV28 to TRBJ1-2; D is uncertain. Germline CDR1 is MDHEN and CDR2 is SYDVKM. This CDR3 has 16 residues. V was shortened by 7 bases and J by 2 bases, with 20 bases between the two germline ends. CDR3 sequence: CASTLAGRNQNYGYTF. DNA of the CDR3: TGTGCCAGCACCTTGGCAGGACGGAACCAGAACTATGGCTACACCTTC.

Ten or more counts support this clonotype. The CDR3 sequence is CASSLEGGPLNQPQHF. As DNA, the CDR3 is TGCGCCAGCAGCTTGGAGGGGGGGCCGCTCAATCAGCCCCAGCATTTT. The gene calls are TRBV4-1 and TRBJ1-5; D is possibly TRBD1 (6 bases). CDR3 length: 16 amino acids. V lost 5 bases and J 3 bases, leaving 17 bases between the germline ends. In germline, CDR1 is MGHRA, CDR2 YSYEKL.

There are many counts of this clonotype. J is TRBJ1-2 and V is TRBV7-2; D gene uncertain. Per germline, CDR1 SGHTA and CDR2 FQGNSA. The CDR3 spans 14 residues. V lost 4 bases to trimming and J lost 5 bases, with 14 bases between them. For the CDR3, the DNA is TGTGCCAGCAGCTCGAGGGTTGATCCTTATGGCTACACCTTC. Protein product: CASSSRVDPYGYTF. Full variable domain (remainder filled in from reference TRBV7-2 and TRBJ1-2): GAGVSQSPSNKVTEKGKDVELRCDPISGHTALYWYRQSLGQGLEFLIYFQGNSAPDKSGLPSDRFSAERTGGSVSTLTIQRTQQEDSAVYLCASSSRVDPYGYTFGSGTRLTVV.

This clonotype was seen at least ten times. The chain combines TRBV11-2 with TRBJ2-2; no clear D gene. Germline values: CDR1 SGHAT, CDR2 FQNNGV. CDR3 length: 17 residues. V lost 3 bases, J lost 6 bases, and 20 bases lay in between. The CDR3 coding sequence is TGTGCCAGCAGCTTTGGCAGGATCGGTAAAAAGTCCGGGGAGCTGTTTTTT. This sequence encodes CASSFGRIGKKSGELFF.

CDR3 nucleotides: TGTGCCAGCAGTTCAAGGGACAGAACTCAGACGCAGTATTTT. Translating gives CASSSRDRTQTQYF. This rearrangement joins TRBV7-6 to TRBJ2-3; 7 nucleotides match TRBD1. V shed 6 bases and J 9 bases; nucleotides not matched to a gene: 12. Germline V lookup: CDR1 SGHVS, CDR2 FNYEAQ. The CDR3 has 14 residues.

The chain is built from TRBV12-5 and TRBJ2-7; the D is unclear. The CDR3 totals 12 residues. V dropped 7 bases and J dropped 1 base, with 8 bases sitting between them. CDR1 is LGHNT and CDR2 is FRNRAP in the germline V gene. The CDR3 DNA reads as TGTGCTAGTGTGGCAGCGTCCTACGAGCAGTACTTC. Amino acid sequence: CASVAASYEQYF.

This clonotype was picked up many times. The chain combines TRBV12-3 or TRBV12-4 with TRBJ2-3; the D gene is possibly TRBD1 (5 bases). This CDR3 contains 14 residues. V was trimmed by 4 bases and J by 4 bases, leaving 12 bases between them. Here the CDR3 reads CASSSTGLSDTQYF. Written as DNA, the CDR3 is TGTGCCAGCAGTTCAACAGGATTATCAGATACGCAGTATTTT.

The rearrangement joins TRBV2 to TRBJ2-1; TRBD2 matches at 10 bases. This CDR3 spans 13 amino acids. Germline CDR1 reads SNHLY; CDR2 reads FYNNEI. V shed 9 bases and J 9 bases; nucleotides not matched to a gene: 8. The CDR3 DNA follows: TGTGCCAGTATAGCGGGGGGCGGAAGTGAGCAGTTCTTC. Its translation is CASIAGGGSEQFF. The whole variable domain, remainder taken from reference TRBV2 and TRBJ2-1, is EPEVTQTPSHQVTQMGQEVILRCVPISNHLYFYWYRQILGQKVEFLVSFYNNEISEKSEIFDDQFSVERPDGSNFTLKIRSTKLEDSAMYFCASIAGGGSEQFFGPGTRLTVL.

The sample holds many counts of this clonotype. V gene TRBV10-3 combines with J gene TRBJ2-1; D perhaps matches TRBD2 (6 bases). Germline V CDR1 and CDR2: ENHRY, SYGVKD. The CDR3 sequence is 15 residues long. V lost 3 bases and J lost 4, with 13 bases in between. The CDR3 DNA is TGTGCCATCAGTGATAGCGGAGGAGATTACAATGAGCAGTTCTTC. Translating it yields CAISDSGGDYNEQFF.

In its sample, this clonotype was seen a few times. The chain carries TRBV9 and TRBJ2-3, with 12 bases aligning to TRBD2. CDR1 is SGDLS and CDR2 is YYNGEE in the germline V gene. The ends lost 0 bases at V and 3 bases at J; junction bases unmatched: 8. The CDR3 loop spans 18 amino acids. The CDR3 nucleotides are TGTGCCAGCAGCGTAGAACTAGCGGGAGGTGGTGGAACAGATACGCAGTATTTT. It encodes CASSVELAGGGGTDTQYF.

This clonotype was picked up many times. This sequence joins TRBV7-9 and TRBJ1-2; D gene unclear. Germline values: CDR1 SEHNR, CDR2 FQNEAQ (reference sequence). Trimming shortened V by 10 bases and J by 8 bases, and 11 bases separated the two germline ends. The CDR3 is 10 amino acids. Here the CDR3 DNA reads TGTGCCATCCAGGCGAAGGGCTACACCTTC. Encoded protein: CAIQAKGYTF.

This clonotype came up many times. V gene TRBV29-1 combines with J gene TRBJ2-2; the D call may be TRBD1 or TRBD2 (5 bases each). V lost 6 bases to trimming and J lost 8 bases, with 13 bases between them. This CDR3 spans 12 amino acids. The V gene's germline CDR1 is SQVTM and CDR2 ANQGSEA. The CDR3 nucleotides are TGCAGCGTCTGGGGGTCCAGGGGGGAGCTGTTTTTT. This codes for CSVWGSRGELFF.

The sample holds a few counts of this clonotype. This chain connects TRBV5-1 to TRBJ2-1, with D unclear. CDR1 and CDR2 from the germline V gene are SGHRS and YFSETQ. V gave up 1 base and J gave up 6 bases, with 14 bases separating them. The CDR3 is 15 amino acids. The CDR3 loop reads CASSLTGILGNEQFF. The CDR3 DNA sequence: TGCGCCAGCAGCTTGACTGGGATCCTAGGCAATGAGCAGTTCTTC.

V is TRBV12-3 or TRBV12-4 and J is TRBJ1-3; a possible D gene is TRBD1 (6 bases). V lost 3 bases, J lost 0 bases, and 12 bases lay in between. The CDR3 is 16 residues long. CDR3 amino acids: CASSLGTHGSGNTIYF. The DNA for the CDR3 is TGTGCCAGCAGTTTGGGGACACACGGCTCTGGAAACACCATATATTTT.

This clonotype was counted ten times or more. This chain uses TRBV18 with TRBJ1-1, with 7 positions matching TRBD1. CDR1 KGHSH and CDR2 LQKENI come from the germline V gene. This CDR3 has 14 residues. The V segment lost 5 bases and the J segment 4 bases; nucleotides outside the gene matches: 7. CDR3 in amino acids: CASSNQQGITEAFF. DNA of the CDR3: TGTGCCAGCTCAAATCAACAGGGGATCACTGAAGCTTTCTTT.

This clonotype was seen repeatedly, ten times or more. The chain combines TRBV20-1 with TRBJ2-5; TRBD2 aligns across 7 bases. CDR1 DFQATT and CDR2 SNEGSKA come from the germline V gene (reference sequence). The CDR3 is 15 amino acids. V shed 1 base and J 8 bases; nucleotides not matched to a gene: 13. CDR3 bases: TGCAGTGCTAGAGGGCTTTCGTGGACTAGGGGAACCCAGTACTTC. It translates to CSARGLSWTRGTQYF.

This clonotype was recorded at least ten times. J is TRBJ2-1 and V is TRBV6-1; no definite D call. The V gene's germline CDR1 is MNHNS and CDR2 SASEGT. Trimming took 7 bases from V and 3 from J, leaving 10 bases between them. The CDR3 spans 13 residues. The CDR3 loop is CASKYSHYNEQFF. In DNA, the CDR3 is TGTGCCAGCAAGTACAGTCACTACAATGAGCAGTTCTTC.

There are many counts of this clonotype. This chain connects TRBV11-1 to TRBJ2-3; the match to TRBD2 covers 9 bases. CDR1 is SGHAT, CDR2 FQDESV, per germline (reference sequence). This CDR3 is 16 amino acids long. Trimming removed 1 base from V and 2 bases from J; junction bases left unmatched: 4. The CDR3: CASSLDQRGVTDTQYF. The CDR3 nucleotides read TGTGCCAGCAGCTTAGACCAGCGGGGGGTCACAGATACGCAGTATTTT.

This clonotype was seen at least ten times. The chain carries TRBV7-2 and TRBJ2-7, with 9 bases fitting TRBD1. With 5 bases clipped from V and 3 bases from J, the junction kept 11 bases outside the gene matches. The germline V gene encodes CDR1 SGHTA and CDR2 FQGNSA. The length of the CDR3 is 16 residues. CDR3: CASSQAGTGSIYEQYF. The CDR3, as DNA: TGTGCCAGCAGCCAAGCGGGGACAGGGTCCATCTACGAGCAGTACTTC.

As regards this clonotype: A much larger clone is a single base away; this may be a read error. V gene TRBV19 combines with J gene TRBJ2-1; 7 nucleotides line up with TRBD1. J was trimmed by 7 bases and V by 8 bases; bases with no gene match: 8. The germline CDR1 and CDR2 sequences are LNHDA and SQIVND (reference sequence). The CDR3 totals 13 residues. The CDR3 DNA reads as TGTGCCAGTTGTCAGACAGGGTGGAATGAGCAGTTCTTC. This encodes CASCQTGWNEQFF.

This sequence joins TRBV12-3 or TRBV12-4 and TRBJ1-3; D is possibly TRBD1 (5 bases). CDR3 length equals 14 residues. The V and J ends lost 6 bases and 4 bases respectively, with 13 bases between them. The CDR3 nucleotides read TGTGCCAGCAGCTTACAGGCAATCGGAAACACCATATATTTT. Its translation: CASSLQAIGNTIYF.